These 11 T cell receptor beta chains originate from one sample sequenced in a study of blood T cell repertoires in COVID-19. This table comes from immunoSEQ multiplex PCR, and its TCRdb copy is limited to in-frame clones, with some not included. The sample comprises 350,000 to 500,000 clones, around nine tenths of which are singletons, and around 1.5% rests with the top ten. The specimen sequenced was PBMCs or T cells enriched from blood (not recorded which). Source of these receptors: a woman under 30 who had been exposed to COVID-19.

The chain couples TRBV3-1 (or the pseudogene TRBV3-2) to TRBJ1-2; D is unclear. The CDR3 is 14 residues long. The V end lost 0 bases, the J end lost 6 bases, and 11 bases lay between the germline ends. CDR1 is LGHDT and CDR2 is YNNKEL in the germline V gene (reference sequence). CDR3 coding DNA: TGTGCCAGCAGCCAAGAGCCCAGTATGAATGGCTACACCTTC. Encoded protein: CASSQEPSMNGYTF.

This clone was observed a few times. The chain recombines TRBV2 with TRBJ1-2; TRBD1 agrees at 7 bases. V was clipped by 3 bases and J by 2 bases; unmatched bases: 3. Germline loops: CDR1 SNHLY, CDR2 FYNNEI. The CDR3 has 14 residues. CDR3 region: CASSELQGNYGYTF. The CDR3, as DNA: TGTGCCAGCAGTGAGCTACAGGGGAACTATGGCTACACCTTC.

In nucleotides, the CDR3 is TGCGCCAGCAGCCAAGATTGGGAGGAGGGCTATGGCTACACCTTC. Its translation: CASSQDWEEGYGYTF. The chain joins TRBV4-3 to TRBJ1-2; D gene unclear. V was trimmed by 0 bases and J by 4 bases, leaving 12 bases between them. Germline CDR1 reads LGHNA; CDR2 reads YSLEER. The CDR3 length is 15 residues.

The chain recombines TRBV18 with TRBJ1-2, with D perhaps TRBD1 (5 bases). Germline CDR1 is KGHSH and CDR2 is LQKENI. This CDR3 comprises 14 residues. Trimming shortened V by 3 bases and J by 5 bases, and 13 bases separated the two germline ends. In DNA form, the CDR3 reads TGTGCCAGCTCACCTAACCCCGGGGGTTATGGCTACACCTTC. This encodes CASSPNPGGYGYTF.

DNA for the CDR3: TGTGCCAGCAGCCGGGACAGCAGAAAACTGTTTTTT. Amino acid sequence: CASSRDSRKLFF. The J gene is TRBJ1-4, the V gene TRBV11-2; 7 nucleotides agree with TRBD1. The ends lost 5 bases at V and 10 bases at J; junction bases unmatched: 4. The CDR3 covers 12 residues. From germline, CDR1 is SGHAT and CDR2 FQNNGV.

This chain uses TRBV7-9 with TRBJ2-2; unclear D gene. This CDR3 comprises 14 residues. Germline CDR1 SEHNR, CDR2 FQNEAQ (reference sequence). The V end lost 2 bases, the J end lost 2 bases, and 6 bases lay between the germline ends. The CDR3, as DNA: TGTGCCAGCAGCTTACCCCGTAACACCGGGGAGCTGTTTTTT. This codes for CASSLPRNTGELFF.

The CDR3 sequence is CASSSRLAGYNEQFF. CDR3 bases: TGTGCCAGCAGCTCGAGACTAGCGGGGTACAATGAGCAGTTCTTC. J is TRBJ2-1 and V is TRBV7-3; 11 bases fit TRBD2. Germline V gives CDR1 SGHTA, CDR2 FQGTGA. The CDR3 is 15 amino acids. V was clipped by 4 bases and J by 4 bases; unmatched bases: 3.

The chain joins TRBV28 to TRBJ1-5, with a possible D match to TRBD1 (5 bases). The CDR3 has 14 residues. Germline V gene sequence: CDR1 MDHEN, CDR2 SYDVKM. The V end lost 1 base, the J end lost 3 bases, and 7 bases lay between the germline ends. In DNA, the CDR3 is TGTGCCAGCAGTTTATCTGGGGCCAATCAGCCCCAGCATTTT. It yields the protein CASSLSGANQPQHF.

V gene TRBV7-6 combines with J gene TRBJ1-6; TRBD1 matches 12 bases. CDR1 SGHVS and CDR2 FNYEAQ come from the germline V gene. The V and J ends lost 1 base and 8 bases, in that order; junction bases with no gene match: 6. This CDR3 comprises 17 residues. Here the CDR3 DNA reads TGTGCCAGCAGCTTAGGATCGGGACAGGGGGCCTATTCACCCCTCCACTTT. This translates into CASSLGSGQGAYSPLHF.

This sequence joins TRBV2 and TRBJ2-5; 12 bases are a match to TRBD1. There are 17 residues in the CDR3. V shed 5 bases, J shed 5 bases, and the junction held 12 bases outside the gene matches. Germline V CDR1 and CDR2: SNHLY, FYNNEI. The CDR3 region is CASSPGTGGRGHETQYF. The CDR3 nucleotides are TGTGCCAGCAGTCCCGGGACAGGGGGCCGGGGGCATGAGACCCAGTACTTC.

The chain carries TRBV24-1 and TRBJ1-2; 12 bases are shared with TRBD1. Germline CDR1 reads KGHDR; CDR2 reads SFDVKD. The CDR3 spans 24 residues. The V segment lost 3 bases and the J segment 5 bases; nucleotides outside the gene matches: 30. The CDR3 bases are TGTGCCACCAGTGATCCAAGCGCTGCGGGACAGGGGGCCGCGCAGACCCCCGCGCCGTATGGCTACACCTTC. Translating it yields CATSDPSAAGQGAAQTPAPYGYTF.